This T cell receptor (beta chain) was recovered during a study of T cells in Graves' hyperthyroidism and ophthalmopathy (dated by TCRdb to 2018 to 2020). The study in broad terms: Peripheral blood samples were taken at initial diagnosis, before any treatment was given. TCR V-J signatures able to tell the groups apart were searched for in a discovery cohort of 95 or so patients, of whom more than 40 had Graves' ophthalmopathy and roughly 59 had stable Graves' hyperthyroidism. Prospective prediction of ophthalmopathy was tested in an independent validation cohort of fewer than 20 hyperthyroidism patients and 17 patients who later progressed to ophthalmopathy. For training and testing, the 100 or so patients in the discovery cohort were randomly divided in a 7:3 ratio. In addition, the study compared T-cell repertoires in thyroid tissue and in blood from five or six Graves' hyperthyroidism patients. Once sampling was done, hyperthyroidism patients were given methimazole at a starting dose of 30 mg daily, whereas ophthalmopathy patients were given high-dose intravenous methylprednisolone. According to the paper, TCR Vbeta CDR3 sequencing was carried out on 135 peripheral blood samples, which came from 40 to 45 ophthalmopathy, fewer than 80 hyperthyroidism and about 17 progressor patients. Overall results and qualifications from the work: A 13 V-J signature model separated ophthalmopathy from stable hyperthyroidism, with just over 85% sensitivity and about 81% specificity in cross-validation and 80%/75% in testing. No statistical method was used to fix the sample size in advance, and group allocation was not hidden from the investigators. During validation, the model predicted progression to ophthalmopathy a median of around 6 months ahead of onset, with roughly 65% sensitivity and 72% to 80% specificity. Most expanded thyroid clonotypes (frequency above 0.001) were also found in blood, which suggests that blood repertoires may mirror thyroid immune responses.

Amplification of TCR beta CDR3 regions was carried out from RNA transcripts. For the first round of RT-PCR on the TCR CDR3, the HTBI primer set was used together with the Qiagen OneStep RT-PCR kit. Libraries were constructed in a second round of multiplex PCR, after which size selection and purification were performed. Paired-end sequencing of the libraries was performed with 100 bp reads on an Illumina HiSeq2000. Under the source paper's analysis protocol: SOAPnuke was used to process the raw data, throwing out any read that contained adapters or uncalled bases, had a mean Phred below 15, or lacked an exact constant-primer or identifier match. COPE v1.2.5 was used to merge the high-quality paired reads, and each unique nucleotide sequence was defined as a clonotype. MiTCR v1.1 was used to align the clonotypes against IMGT TRBV, TRBD and TRBJ reference segments. The analysis included only V-J combinations with a frequency above 0.0001, which together covered more than 98% of the repertoires. A TCS score was defined as the ratio of F50 (clonal expansion) to E x V (chaos), with BLOSUM62-based TCRdist applied between CDR3 peptides within each V-J. Welch's t-statistics and random forest reduced roughly 530 V-J features to under 15, which were used in a naive Bayes classifier (R e1071). TCRdb itself trimmed the public reads at Q25 with fastp, ran MiXCR and retained productive beta chains. Records with the same CDR3 protein are collapsed into one entry carrying the most frequent genes and DNA. What appears here as the V and J calls and clone size reflects TCRdb's work, not the paper's. This sample gives around 520,000 distinct CDR3 sequences in total; around a quarter of them show up just once. The leading ten clones occupy roughly 12% of the sample.

Ophthalmopathy patients had moderately to severely active disease, Clinical Activity Score of at least 3, NOSPECS grade of at least 4, and duration under 3 months. Exclusion was applied to patients with uncontrolled infections, other autoimmune diseases, pregnancy or lactation. Clinical symptoms, serum thyroxine and TRAb, thyroid ultrasound, and orbital computed tomography formed the basis for the diagnoses. PBMCs were separated from approximately 9.9 ml of fresh peripheral blood using Ficoll-Paque density gradient centrifugation. Trizol reagent was used to extract total RNA, and RNA quality was then checked on an Agilent 2100 Bioanalyzer. From its cysteine to its phenylalanine, the CDR3 spans 14 amino acids. Only the CDR3 DNA is retained, 42 bases long and in frame from the first base. Per the germline V gene (reference sequence), LNHNV is the CDR1 and YYDKDF is the CDR2. Trimming costs V 8 bases and J 6 bases, and their ends lie 17 bases apart.

This clonotype was counted many times. Its recognized antigen is unknown. No much larger clone exists at a distance of one base, and base qualities are not known. This receptor was obtained from a woman in her twenties or thirties with Graves' ophthalmopathy. The sample comprised blood. Here the chain combines TRBV15 and TRBJ1-5, with TRBD1 tentatively as D gene (5 bases match). For the CDR3, the sequence is CATRDGGSGQPQHF. The DNA sequence is as follows: TGTGCCACCCGTGATGGGGGTTCGGGTCAGCCCCAGCATTTT.